The 12 T cell receptor beta chains in this list originate from one sample, sequenced in a study of shared clonotypes between healthy human individuals. Generated by immunoSEQ multiplex PCR, the TCRdb table keeps only in-frame clones and is missing some. In the table there are a few hundred thousand clones, roughly 79% of which are singletons. The specimen sequenced was PBMCs. All receptors come from a woman in her thirties or forties in good health. Some clones in this sample may be carry-over from other donors' samples.

This clone was counted only a few times. This rearrangement joins TRBV27 to TRBJ1-1; no clear D gene. This CDR3 comprises 15 residues. The germline V and J ends were trimmed by 6 bases and 1 base, with 15 bases remaining between them. The germline V gene has CDR1 MNHEY and CDR2 SMNVEV (reference sequence). CDR3 sequence (DNA): TGTGCCAGCAGCCCGAGTACCACAGCGAACACTGAAGCTTTCTTT. Amino acids: CASSPSTTANTEAFF.

The rearrangement joins TRBV7-2 to TRBJ1-2, with 9 bases lining up with TRBD1. The CDR3 runs to 15 residues. Germline trimming cut 5 bases from V and 3 bases from J; bases unmatched to any gene: 7. In germline, CDR1 is SGHTA, CDR2 FQGNSA. The CDR3 DNA reads as TGTGCCAGCAGCCAGAGACAGGGGGTCGACTATGGCTACACCTTC. This translates into CASSQRQGVDYGYTF. The entire variable domain, with the rest obtained from reference TRBV7-2 and TRBJ1-2, is as follows: GAGVSQSPSNKVTEKGKDVELRCDPISGHTALYWYRQSLGQGLEFLIYFQGNSAPDKSGLPSDRFSAERTGGSVSTLTIQRTQQEDSAVYLCASSQRQGVDYGYTFGSGTRLTVV.

The DNA for the CDR3 is TGTGCCATCAGTGAGGCTGAGGGGGAAAAACTGTTTTTT. It codes for CAISEAEGEKLFF. The V call is TRBV10-3, the J call TRBJ1-4; possible D gene TRBD1, 5 bases. The germline V gene encodes CDR1 ENHRY and CDR2 SYGVKD. V lost 2 bases, J lost 8 bases, and 9 bases lay in between. The CDR3 contains 13 residues.

Remarks on this clone: At one end the junction does not follow the germline gene, possibly because of a read error. This chain uses TRBV7-7 with TRBJ2-7, with 7 bases that match TRBD2. The germline V gene has CDR1 SSHAT and CDR2 FNYEAQ (reference sequence). The CDR3 is 13 amino acids. CDR3 nucleotide sequence: TGTGCTAGCAGCTTAGGGACTAACTACGAGCAGTACTTC. Translating gives CASSLGTNYEQYF. Full variable domain (outside the CDR3, taken from reference TRBV7-7 and TRBJ2-7): GAGVSQSPRYKVTKRGQDVTLRCDPISSHATLYWYQQALGQGPEFLTYFNYEAQPDKSGLPSDRFSAERPEGSISTLTIQRTEQRDSAMYRCASSLGTNYEQYFGPGTRLTVT.

The chain has TRBV4-2 and TRBJ2-1; D remains ambiguous. The V gene's germline CDR1 is LGHNA and CDR2 YNFKEQ. The CDR3 loop spans 12 amino acids. V was cut by 4 bases and J by 7 bases, with 8 bases left in between. CDR3 sequence reads: CASSPRLNEQFF. The CDR3 coding sequence is TGTGCCAGCAGCCCCCGATTAAATGAGCAGTTCTTC.

This chain uses TRBV7-3 with TRBJ2-3, with 16 bases lining up with TRBD2. After removal of 5 bases from V and 5 bases from J, the junction contained 7 bases not matched to a gene. The CDR3 spans 17 residues. Germline CDR1 SGHTA, CDR2 FQGTGA. The CDR3 nucleotides are TGTGCCAGCAGCCTTGGGACTAGCGGGAGGGCCGAAGATACGCAGTATTTT. This codes for CASSLGTSGRAEDTQYF.

This chain uses TRBV7-3 with TRBJ2-5; no clear D gene. The CDR3 has 14 amino acids. The germline V gene has CDR1 SGHTA and CDR2 FQGTGA. The V end was cut by 0 bases, the J end by 4 bases, with 9 bases between. This CDR3 is CASSLTAIAETQYF. The CDR3, as DNA: TGTGCCAGCAGCTTAACTGCGATCGCAGAGACCCAGTACTTC.

The chain carries TRBV4-2 and TRBJ2-7, with D maybe TRBD2 (6 bases). The ends were cut back, 3 bases at V and 4 bases at J, with 16 bases in the middle. Per the germline V gene, CDR1 is LGHNA and CDR2 is YNFKEQ. CDR3 size: 15 residues. CDR3 bases: TGTGCCAGCAGCCAGGGGTCGGGAGCCACTTACGAGCAGTACTTC. It codes for CASSQGSGATYEQYF.

The CDR3 DNA reads TGTGCCAGCAGTTTGCCCACCTACGAGCAGTACTTC. Translating gives CASSLPTYEQYF. V and J are TRBV28 and TRBJ2-7; D is ambiguous. This CDR3 is built from 12 residues. The V end lost 3 bases, the J end lost 2 bases, and 5 bases lay between the germline ends. The germline V gene encodes CDR1 MDHEN and CDR2 SYDVKM.

With regard to this clone: It may be a read error: a sequence one base away is much more abundant. The CDR3 sequence is CARSLGRVDTGELFF. As DNA, the CDR3 is TGTGCCCGGAGTCTAGGTCGAGTTGACACCGGGGAGCTGTTTTTT. The chain couples TRBV30 to TRBJ2-2; no clear D gene. The V gene's germline CDR1 is GTSNPN and CDR2 SVGIG (reference sequence). The length of the CDR3 is 15 residues.

This clone has a handful of counts. This chain uses TRBV7-2 with TRBJ2-7; TRBD2 matches at 7 bases. The CDR3 runs to 16 residues. Unmatched junction bases numbered 11, after V lost 6 bases and J lost 0 bases. Germline lookup yields CDR1 SGHTA and CDR2 FQGNSA. The CDR3 nucleotides are TGTGCCAGCAGGTTGGGAGGGGCTAGCGCCTCCTACGAGCAGTACTTC. This codes for CASRLGGASASYEQYF.

The chain carries TRBV30 and TRBJ1-3; 8 nucleotides agree with TRBD1. Germline CDR1 reads GTSNPN; CDR2 reads SVGIG (reference sequence). There are 16 residues in the CDR3. Losses at the gene ends were 4 bases for V and 4 bases for J; bases not matched to a gene: 12. The CDR3 DNA sequence: TGTGCCTGGAACCGGGACAGGTCCTCGGTAGGAAACACCATATATTTT. Translating it yields CAWNRDRSSVGNTIYF.